A selection of T cell receptor beta chains follows, all from one sample in a study of T cell responses to AZD1222 COVID-19 vaccine. Some clones are missing from TCRdb's copy, which holds only in-frame ones; the method was immunoSEQ multiplex PCR. This sample has 100,000 or so clones, with 84% found just once. Sample: peripheral blood, taken on day 0 of AZD1222 vaccination. These receptors were taken from an adult in good health. The CDR3 runs from the conserved cysteine through the conserved F or W. The D gene is left open where the match is weak. Size values are once, few and many counts, or a class for expanded clones, and some rows have none.

j_gene: TRBJ2-1; abundance: -; v_gene: TRBV14; d_gene: TRBD2; CDR3nt: TGTGCCAGCAGCCAAGTTTCGCCTAGCGGAAACAATGAGCAGTTCTTC; CDR3aa: CASSQVSPSGNNEQFF
j_gene: TRBJ1-3; abundance: -; v_gene: TRBV7-8; d_gene: -; CDR3nt: TGTGCCAGCAGCCGAGAGGGGACACTCTCTGGAAACACCATATATTTT; CDR3aa: CASSREGTLSGNTIYF
j_gene: TRBJ1-2; abundance: -; v_gene: TRBV19; d_gene: -; CDR3nt: TGTGCCAGTAGTGACGGGACTTTCACACATGGCTACACCTTC; CDR3aa: CASSDGTFTHGYTF
j_gene: TRBJ2-7; abundance: -; v_gene: TRBV9; d_gene: -; CDR3nt: TGTGCCAGCAGCGTAGGAAACCGGGCCTTCGAGCAGTACTTC; CDR3aa: CASSVGNRAFEQYF
j_gene: TRBJ1-1; abundance: -; v_gene: TRBV4-3; d_gene: TRBD1; CDR3nt: TGCGCCAGCAGCCAAGAGCAGGGGGCCACTGAAGCTTTCTTT; CDR3aa: CASSQEQGATEAFF
j_gene: TRBJ1-2; abundance: -; v_gene: TRBV5-1; d_gene: TRBD1; CDR3nt: TGCGCCAGCAGCTTTGGGGCAGGGGGCGGCTATGGCTACACCTTC; CDR3aa: CASSFGAGGGYGYTF
j_gene: TRBJ2-7; abundance: -; v_gene: TRBV12-3/TRBV12-4; d_gene: -; CDR3nt: TGTGCCAGCAGTATAGGACAGACGTACGAGCAGTACTTC; CDR3aa: CASSIGQTYEQYF
j_gene: TRBJ1-1; abundance: -; v_gene: TRBV27; d_gene: -; CDR3nt: TGTGCCAGCAGTTTGGGGGCGTCTGAAGCTTTCTTT; CDR3aa: CASSLGASEAFF
j_gene: TRBJ1-1; abundance: -; v_gene: TRBV24-1; d_gene: -; CDR3nt: TGTGCCACCAGTGATTCAAAGGGGGGGGACACTGAAGCTTTCTTT; CDR3aa: CATSDSKGGDTEAFF
j_gene: TRBJ1-5; abundance: -; v_gene: TRBV4-3; d_gene: TRBD1; CDR3nt: TGCGCCAGCAGCCAAGATTGGGGGACAGGGGGTCTACAGCCCCAGCATTTT; CDR3aa: CASSQDWGTGGLQPQHF
j_gene: TRBJ2-1; abundance: -; v_gene: TRBV24-1; d_gene: TRBD1; CDR3nt: TGTGCCACCAGACCGGGACAGGGATACAATGAGCAGTTCTTC; CDR3aa: CATRPGQGYNEQFF
j_gene: TRBJ1-6; abundance: once; v_gene: TRBV11-3; d_gene: -; CDR3nt: TGTGCCAGCAGCTTACGGGGGATGAATTCACCCCTCCACTTT; CDR3aa: CASSLRGMNSPLHF
j_gene: TRBJ2-5; abundance: -; v_gene: TRBV11-3; d_gene: TRBD2; CDR3nt: TGTGCCAGCAGCCCTCGGGAAGCGGGAGTAAGAGAGACCCAGTACTTC; CDR3aa: CASSPREAGVRETQYF
j_gene: TRBJ1-3; abundance: -; v_gene: TRBV28; d_gene: -; CDR3nt: TGTGCCAGCAGCACGAGCTCTGGAAACACCATATATTTT; CDR3aa: CASSTSSGNTIYF
j_gene: TRBJ2-3; abundance: once; v_gene: TRBV5-1; d_gene: -; CDR3nt: TGCGCCAGCAGCTCCAGCCTCACAGATACGCAGTATTTT; CDR3aa: CASSSSLTDTQYF
j_gene: TRBJ2-7; abundance: -; v_gene: TRBV28; d_gene: -; CDR3nt: TGTGCCACTAGAGAGATGGCCTACGAGCAGTACTTC; CDR3aa: CATREMAYEQYF
j_gene: TRBJ2-5; abundance: -; v_gene: TRBV27; d_gene: -; CDR3nt: TGTGCCAGCAGTTTATCCACTAGTATCATGACCCAGTACTTC; CDR3aa: CASSLSTSIMTQYF
j_gene: TRBJ2-5; abundance: -; v_gene: TRBV5-1; d_gene: -; CDR3nt: TGCGCCAGCAGCTTGGGCGACTACATAAAAGAGACCCAGTACTTC; CDR3aa: CASSLGDYIKETQYF
j_gene: TRBJ1-1; abundance: once; v_gene: TRBV7-2; d_gene: TRBD1; CDR3nt: TGTGCCAGCAGGGAGGGGGCGACGAACACTGAAGCTTTCTTT; CDR3aa: CASREGATNTEAFF
j_gene: TRBJ2-4; abundance: -; v_gene: TRBV4-2; d_gene: -; CDR3nt: TGTGCCAGCAGCCAAGATAGGGCAGGGATGGACATTCAGTACTTC; CDR3aa: CASSQDRAGMDIQYF
j_gene: TRBJ1-5; abundance: -; v_gene: TRBV10-3; d_gene: -; CDR3nt: TGTGCCACGACGACATCTGCTGATCAGCCCCAGCATTTT; CDR3aa: CATTTSADQPQHF
j_gene: TRBJ2-1; abundance: -; v_gene: TRBV5-5; d_gene: TRBD1; CDR3nt: TGTGCCAGCAGCCTGGCGGGTACGGGACAGGGGGTTTACAATGAGCAGTTCTTC; CDR3aa: CASSLAGTGQGVYNEQFF
j_gene: TRBJ1-1; abundance: -; v_gene: TRBV11-3; d_gene: -; CDR3nt: TGTGCCAGCTTGGGGGGCACTGAAGCTTTCTTT; CDR3aa: CASLGGTEAFF
j_gene: TRBJ1-4; abundance: -; v_gene: TRBV29-1; d_gene: -; CDR3nt: TGCAGCGTTGAATTCCCGGGGGGCGCCACTAATGAAAAACTGTTTTTT; CDR3aa: CSVEFPGGATNEKLFF
j_gene: TRBJ1-2; abundance: -; v_gene: TRBV28; d_gene: -; CDR3nt: TGTGCCAGCGAGGATATCAACTATGGCTACACCTTC; CDR3aa: CASEDINYGYTF
j_gene: TRBJ1-2; abundance: -; v_gene: TRBV6-6; d_gene: TRBD1; CDR3nt: TGTGCCAGCAGTCCCCAGGGGGGCCTGGGTGGCTACACCTTC; CDR3aa: CASSPQGGLGGYTF
j_gene: TRBJ1-1; abundance: -; v_gene: TRBV3-1/TRBV3-2; d_gene: -; CDR3nt: TGTGCCAGCAGCCAAGGGCAGGTGAACACTGAAGCTTTCTTT; CDR3aa: CASSQGQVNTEAFF
j_gene: TRBJ1-4; abundance: -; v_gene: TRBV2; d_gene: -; CDR3nt: TGTGCCAGCAGTCAGAATGAAAAACTGTTTTTT; CDR3aa: CASSQNEKLFF
j_gene: TRBJ1-2; abundance: -; v_gene: TRBV9; d_gene: -; CDR3nt: TGTGCCAGCAGCGACGCCCAGGCTAACTATGGCTACACCTTC; CDR3aa: CASSDAQANYGYTF
j_gene: TRBJ2-6; abundance: few; v_gene: TRBV9; d_gene: -; CDR3nt: TGTGCCAGCAGCGTAGAAGGGTCTGGGGCCAACGTCCTGACTTTC; CDR3aa: CASSVEGSGANVLTF
j_gene: TRBJ2-3; abundance: -; v_gene: TRBV9; d_gene: TRBD2; CDR3nt: TGTGCCAGCACCACAACTGGCGGGGGAAGCACAGATACGCAGTATTTT; CDR3aa: CASTTTGGGSTDTQYF
j_gene: TRBJ1-5; abundance: few; v_gene: TRBV28; d_gene: TRBD1; CDR3nt: TGTGCCAGCAGTTTTGGTCAGGGGGCCGTTCAGCCCCAGCATTTT; CDR3aa: CASSFGQGAVQPQHF
j_gene: TRBJ2-6; abundance: -; v_gene: TRBV6-2/TRBV6-3; d_gene: TRBD2; CDR3nt: TGTGCCAGCAGTTACAGCGGGGGCTCTGGGGCCAACGTCCTGACTTTC; CDR3aa: CASSYSGGSGANVLTF
j_gene: TRBJ1-5; abundance: -; v_gene: TRBV12-5; d_gene: TRBD1; CDR3nt: TGTGCTAGTGGTTTGGGTGACAGGGAACTTCAGCCCCAGCATTTT; CDR3aa: CASGLGDRELQPQHF
j_gene: TRBJ2-5; abundance: -; v_gene: TRBV24-1; d_gene: -; CDR3nt: TGTGCCACCAGTGATTTGGGGGAGACCCAGTACTTC; CDR3aa: CATSDLGETQYF
j_gene: TRBJ1-1; abundance: -; v_gene: TRBV19; d_gene: TRBD1; CDR3nt: TGTGCCAGTAGTATTTCGGGACAGGGGAACACTGAAGCTTTCTTT; CDR3aa: CASSISGQGNTEAFF
j_gene: TRBJ2-4; abundance: -; v_gene: TRBV6-1; d_gene: -; CDR3nt: TGTGCCAGCAGTGAAAGGTCGAGGGGATTTGCCAAAAACATTCAGTACTTC; CDR3aa: CASSERSRGFAKNIQYF
j_gene: TRBJ2-6; abundance: -; v_gene: TRBV6-2/TRBV6-3; d_gene: -; CDR3nt: TGTGCCAGCAGTTACCCAGGCAGGGCGCACTCTGGGGCCAACGTCCTGACTTTC; CDR3aa: CASSYPGRAHSGANVLTF
j_gene: TRBJ2-5; abundance: once; v_gene: TRBV11-3; d_gene: TRBD2; CDR3nt: TGTGCCAGCAGCCATGGGGAGAGGACTAGCCAAGAGACCCAGTACTTC; CDR3aa: CASSHGERTSQETQYF
j_gene: TRBJ2-1; abundance: -; v_gene: TRBV5-8; d_gene: -; CDR3nt: TGTGCCAGCAGCTTGGGACACGCATCCTACAATGAGCAGTTCTTC; CDR3aa: CASSLGHASYNEQFF
j_gene: TRBJ2-6; abundance: -; v_gene: TRBV15; d_gene: -; CDR3nt: TGTGCCACCAGCAGAGAAGGGGTCTCTGGGGCCAACGTCCTGACTTTC; CDR3aa: CATSREGVSGANVLTF
j_gene: TRBJ1-4; abundance: -; v_gene: TRBV5-6; d_gene: -; CDR3nt: TGTGCCAGCAGCCCTGTCCCGGGGGGCGAAAAACTGTTTTTT; CDR3aa: CASSPVPGGEKLFF
j_gene: TRBJ2-5; abundance: -; v_gene: TRBV6-2/TRBV6-3; d_gene: -; CDR3nt: TGTGCCAGCAGTACCCCGAGGGGGGCGGGAGAGACCCAGTACTTC; CDR3aa: CASSTPRGAGETQYF
j_gene: TRBJ2-1; abundance: -; v_gene: TRBV11-3; d_gene: -; CDR3nt: TGTGCCAGCAGCTTATCAACCCTCAGCTCCTACAATGAGCAGTTCTTC; CDR3aa: CASSLSTLSSYNEQFF
j_gene: TRBJ2-7; abundance: -; v_gene: TRBV25-1; d_gene: -; CDR3nt: TGTGCCAGCAGTGTTTCTGCATCCTCCGAGCAGTACTTC; CDR3aa: CASSVSASSEQYF
j_gene: TRBJ1-2; abundance: -; v_gene: TRBV6-5; d_gene: -; CDR3nt: TGTGCCAGCCGAAGCGGAGGGTTCTATGGCTACACCTTC; CDR3aa: CASRSGGFYGYTF
j_gene: TRBJ1-1; abundance: -; v_gene: TRBV5-4; d_gene: -; CDR3nt: TGTGCCAGCAGCCCCATGGACACTCGTGGGGGAACTGAAGCTTTCTTT; CDR3aa: CASSPMDTRGGTEAFF
j_gene: TRBJ2-5; abundance: once; v_gene: TRBV19; d_gene: TRBD2; CDR3nt: TGTGCCAGTAGACCCGGGACTAGCGGGAGACCCTTTGGGGCCCAGTACTTC; CDR3aa: CASRPGTSGRPFGAQYF
j_gene: TRBJ2-7; abundance: -; v_gene: TRBV6-6; d_gene: -; CDR3nt: TGTGCCAGCAGTTACGCGGACAGAAGGTCCTACGAGCAGTACTTC; CDR3aa: CASSYADRRSYEQYF
j_gene: TRBJ1-4; abundance: -; v_gene: TRBV5-1; d_gene: -; CDR3nt: TGCGCCAGCAGCCGCAACAGTTTTGGGGAAAAACTGTTTTTT; CDR3aa: CASSRNSFGEKLFF
j_gene: TRBJ1-1; abundance: -; v_gene: TRBV27; d_gene: -; CDR3nt: TGTGCCAGCAGCCGTAAGGGTGAAGCTTTCTTT; CDR3aa: CASSRKGEAFF
j_gene: TRBJ2-7; abundance: -; v_gene: TRBV19; d_gene: TRBD2; CDR3nt: TGTGCCAGTAGTATAGTTGCGGGAGCGGGCGAGCAGTACTTC; CDR3aa: CASSIVAGAGEQYF
j_gene: TRBJ2-6; abundance: -; v_gene: TRBV3-1/TRBV3-2; d_gene: -; CDR3nt: TGTGCCAGCAGACCGACAGGTCTGGCCAACGTCCTGACTTTC; CDR3aa: CASRPTGLANVLTF
j_gene: TRBJ1-2; abundance: -; v_gene: TRBV30; d_gene: -; CDR3nt: TGTGCCTGGTCCGCCGGGACATCCTCCGGGGGCTACACCTTC; CDR3aa: CAWSAGTSSGGYTF
j_gene: TRBJ2-2; abundance: -; v_gene: TRBV5-1; d_gene: -; CDR3nt: TGCGCCACCTCGTGGGACTTGAACACCGGGGAGCTGTTTTTT; CDR3aa: CATSWDLNTGELFF
j_gene: TRBJ1-1; abundance: -; v_gene: TRBV9; d_gene: -; CDR3nt: TGTGCCAGCAGCGTAGGAGGGGGGGGGTTCCTGAACACTGAAGCTTTCTTT; CDR3aa: CASSVGGGGFLNTEAFF
j_gene: TRBJ1-1; abundance: -; v_gene: TRBV3-1/TRBV3-2; d_gene: TRBD1; CDR3nt: TGTGCCAGCAGCCAACACCAGGGGGCGCGGGTGAACACTGAAGCTTTCTTT; CDR3aa: CASSQHQGARVNTEAFF
j_gene: TRBJ1-2; abundance: -; v_gene: TRBV28; d_gene: -; CDR3nt: TGTGCCAGCAGTACCTGGGAAGGCTACACCTTC; CDR3aa: CASSTWEGYTF
j_gene: TRBJ1-1; abundance: once; v_gene: TRBV14; d_gene: -; CDR3nt: TGTGCCAGCAGCCAAGATTTAGGGGAGGTAAGCACTGAAGCTTTCTTT; CDR3aa: CASSQDLGEVSTEAFF